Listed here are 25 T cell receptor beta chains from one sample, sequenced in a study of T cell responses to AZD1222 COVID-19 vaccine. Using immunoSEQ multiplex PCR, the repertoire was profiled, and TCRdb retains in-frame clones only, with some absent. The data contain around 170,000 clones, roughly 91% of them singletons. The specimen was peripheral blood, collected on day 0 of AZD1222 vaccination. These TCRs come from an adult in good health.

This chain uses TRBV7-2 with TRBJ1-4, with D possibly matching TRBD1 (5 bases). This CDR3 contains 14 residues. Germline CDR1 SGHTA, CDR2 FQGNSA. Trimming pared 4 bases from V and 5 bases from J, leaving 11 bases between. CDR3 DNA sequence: TGTGCCAGCAGCTCGGGACGGCTAAATGAAAAACTGTTTTTT. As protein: CASSSGRLNEKLFF.

CDR3 loop: CASSLGGIPGANVLTF. The DNA of the CDR3 is TGTGCCAGCAGCTTAGGTGGGATCCCTGGGGCCAACGTCCTGACTTTC. The chain employs TRBV7-9 and TRBJ2-6; no reliable D call. CDR1 SEHNR and CDR2 FQNEAQ come from the germline V gene (reference sequence). The V end was cut by 1 base, the J end by 2 bases, with 9 bases between. This CDR3 is 16 amino acids long. Full variable domain (outside the CDR3, taken from reference TRBV7-9 and TRBJ2-6): DTGVSQNPRHKITKRGQNVTFRCDPISEHNRLYWYRQTLGQGPEFLTYFQNEAQLEKSRLLSDRFSAERPKGSFSTLEIQRTEQGDSAMYLCASSLGGIPGANVLTFGAGSRLTVL.

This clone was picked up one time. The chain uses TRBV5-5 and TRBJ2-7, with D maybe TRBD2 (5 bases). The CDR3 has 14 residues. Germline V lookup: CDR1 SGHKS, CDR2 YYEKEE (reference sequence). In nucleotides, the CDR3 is TGTGCAGCGTCTAGGACTTACCTCTCCTACGAGCAGTACTTC. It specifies CAASRTYLSYEQYF.

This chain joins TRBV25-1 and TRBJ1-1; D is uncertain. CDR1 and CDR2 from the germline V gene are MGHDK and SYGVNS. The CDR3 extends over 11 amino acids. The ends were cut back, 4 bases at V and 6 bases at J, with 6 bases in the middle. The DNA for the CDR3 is TGTGCCAGCAGTGCGCTGTCTGAAGCTTTCTTT. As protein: CASSALSEAFF.

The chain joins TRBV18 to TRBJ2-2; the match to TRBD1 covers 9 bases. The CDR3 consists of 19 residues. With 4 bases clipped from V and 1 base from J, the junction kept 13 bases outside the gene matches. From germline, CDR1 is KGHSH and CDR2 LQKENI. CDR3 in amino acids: CASSQRPKTGGQNTGELFF. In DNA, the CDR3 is TGTGCCAGCTCACAACGCCCGAAGACAGGGGGTCAGAACACCGGGGAGCTGTTTTTT. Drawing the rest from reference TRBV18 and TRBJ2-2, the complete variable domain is NAGVMQNPRHLVRRRGQEARLRCSPMKGHSHVYWYRQLPEEGLKFMVYLQKENIIDESGMPKERFSAEFPKEGPSILRIQQVVRGDSAAYFCASSQRPKTGGQNTGELFFGEGSRLTVL.

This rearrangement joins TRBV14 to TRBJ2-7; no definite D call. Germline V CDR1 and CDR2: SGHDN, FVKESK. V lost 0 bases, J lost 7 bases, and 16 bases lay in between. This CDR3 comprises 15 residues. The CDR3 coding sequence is TGTGCCAGCAGCCAAGACCAACACCCCTACGGGGAGCAGTACTTC. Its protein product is CASSQDQHPYGEQYF.

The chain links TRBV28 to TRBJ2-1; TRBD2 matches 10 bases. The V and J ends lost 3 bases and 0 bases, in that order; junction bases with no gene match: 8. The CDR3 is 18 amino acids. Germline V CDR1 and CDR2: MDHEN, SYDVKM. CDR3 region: CASSFGLAGVSSYNEQFF. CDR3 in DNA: TGTGCCAGCAGTTTTGGGCTAGCGGGAGTGAGCTCCTACAATGAGCAGTTCTTC.

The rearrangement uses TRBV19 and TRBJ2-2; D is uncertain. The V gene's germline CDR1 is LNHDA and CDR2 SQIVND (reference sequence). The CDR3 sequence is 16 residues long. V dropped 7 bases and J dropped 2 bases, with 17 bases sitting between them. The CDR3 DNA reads TGTGCCAGTACCCCAAACGTCGCGGTTAACACCGGGGAGCTGTTTTTT. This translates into CASTPNVAVNTGELFF.

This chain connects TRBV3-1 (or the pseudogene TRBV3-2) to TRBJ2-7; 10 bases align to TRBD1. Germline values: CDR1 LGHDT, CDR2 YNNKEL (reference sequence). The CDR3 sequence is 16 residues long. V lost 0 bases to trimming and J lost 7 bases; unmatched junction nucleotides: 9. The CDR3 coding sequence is TGTGCCAGCAGCCAAGATTTCCCGGGACAGGGGATGGAGCAGTACTTC. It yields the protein CASSQDFPGQGMEQYF.

The CDR3 loop is CASKPAIQGSNQPQHF. CDR3 nucleotides: TGTGCCAGTAAACCGGCGATACAAGGGAGCAATCAGCCCCAGCATTTT. The V and J genes are TRBV19 and TRBJ1-5; no clear D gene. Germline CDR1 is LNHDA and CDR2 is SQIVND (reference sequence). The CDR3 runs to 16 residues. V shed 7 bases and J shed 1 base, with 17 bases lying between them.

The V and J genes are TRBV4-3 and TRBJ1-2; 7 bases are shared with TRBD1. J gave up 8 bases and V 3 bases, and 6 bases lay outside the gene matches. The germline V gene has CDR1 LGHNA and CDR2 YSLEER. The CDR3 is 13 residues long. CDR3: CASSQEGARGYTF. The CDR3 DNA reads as TGCGCCAGCAGCCAGGAGGGGGCGCGGGGCTACACCTTC.

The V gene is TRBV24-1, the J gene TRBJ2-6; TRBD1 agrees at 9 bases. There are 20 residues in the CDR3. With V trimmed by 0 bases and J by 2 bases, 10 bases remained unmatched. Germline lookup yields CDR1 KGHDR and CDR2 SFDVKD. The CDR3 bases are TGTGCCACCAGTGATTTGGCGGGGGACAGGGTGGGAACTGGGGCCAACGTCCTGACTTTC. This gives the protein CATSDLAGDRVGTGANVLTF.

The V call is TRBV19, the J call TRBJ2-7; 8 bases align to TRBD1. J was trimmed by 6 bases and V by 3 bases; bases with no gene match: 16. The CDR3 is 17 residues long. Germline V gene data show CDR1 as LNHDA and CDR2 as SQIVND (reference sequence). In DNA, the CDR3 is TGTGCCAGTAGTATCTCCCCCAGGGGGCGAGGAACATCCGAGCAGTACTTC. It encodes CASSISPRGRGTSEQYF.

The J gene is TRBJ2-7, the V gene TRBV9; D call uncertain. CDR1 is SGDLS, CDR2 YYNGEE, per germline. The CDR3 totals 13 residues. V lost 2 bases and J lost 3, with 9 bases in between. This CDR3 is CASSVSDGYEQYF. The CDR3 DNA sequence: TGTGCCAGCAGCGTCTCGGACGGCTACGAGCAGTACTTC. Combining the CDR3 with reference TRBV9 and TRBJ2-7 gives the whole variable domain DSGVTQTPKHLITATGQRVTLRCSPRSGDLSVYWYQQSLDQGLQFLIQYYNGEERAKGNILERFSAQQFPDLHSELNLSSLELGDSALYFCASSVSDGYEQYFGPGTRLTVT.

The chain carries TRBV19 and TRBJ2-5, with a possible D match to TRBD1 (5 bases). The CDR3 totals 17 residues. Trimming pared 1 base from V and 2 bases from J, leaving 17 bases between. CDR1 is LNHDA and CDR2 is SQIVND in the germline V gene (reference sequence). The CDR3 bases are TGTGCCAGTAGTATAGGAGTACGGACACATACTCAAGAGACCCAGTACTTC. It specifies CASSIGVRTHTQETQYF.

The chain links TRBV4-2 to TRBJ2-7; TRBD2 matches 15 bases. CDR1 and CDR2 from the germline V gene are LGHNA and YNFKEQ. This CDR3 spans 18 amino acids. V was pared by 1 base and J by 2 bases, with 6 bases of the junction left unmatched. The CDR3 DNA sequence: TGTGCCAGCAGCCAAGGGACTAGCGGGAGGGCCCAGACCTACGAGCAGTACTTC. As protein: CASSQGTSGRAQTYEQYF.

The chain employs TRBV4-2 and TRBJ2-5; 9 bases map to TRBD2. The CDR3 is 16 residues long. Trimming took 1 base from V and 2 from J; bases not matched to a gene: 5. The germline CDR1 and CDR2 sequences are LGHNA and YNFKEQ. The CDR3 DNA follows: TGTGCCAGCAGCCAAGGTGCTAGCGGGAATCAAGAGACCCAGTACTTC. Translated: CASSQGASGNQETQYF.

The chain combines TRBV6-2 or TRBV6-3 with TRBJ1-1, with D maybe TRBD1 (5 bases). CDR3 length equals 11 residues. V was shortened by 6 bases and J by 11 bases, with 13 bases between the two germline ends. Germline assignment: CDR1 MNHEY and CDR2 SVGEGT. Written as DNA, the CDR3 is TGTGCCAGCAGCCTCGGGACGCGGGCTTTCTTT. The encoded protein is CASSLGTRAFF.

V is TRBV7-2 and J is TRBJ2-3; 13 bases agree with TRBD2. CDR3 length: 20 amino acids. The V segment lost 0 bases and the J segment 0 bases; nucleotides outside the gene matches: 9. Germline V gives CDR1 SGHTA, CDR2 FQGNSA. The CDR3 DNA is TGTGCCAGCAGCTTAGCAAAAACTAGCGGGAGGGCCGGGAGCACAGATACGCAGTATTTT. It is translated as CASSLAKTSGRAGSTDTQYF.

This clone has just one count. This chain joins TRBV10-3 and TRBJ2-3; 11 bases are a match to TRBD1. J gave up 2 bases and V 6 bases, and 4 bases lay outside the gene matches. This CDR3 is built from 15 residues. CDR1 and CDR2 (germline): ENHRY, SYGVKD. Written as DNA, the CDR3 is TGTGCCATCAGACACGGACAGGGGGCCACAGATACGCAGTATTTT. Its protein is CAIRHGQGATDTQYF.

The CDR3 region is CASSIAGATGPLHF. CDR3 sequence (DNA): TGTGCCAGTAGTATTGCCGGAGCTACGGGGCCCCTCCACTTT. The chain combines TRBV19 with TRBJ1-6, with D hard to call. The CDR3 consists of 14 residues. CDR1 is LNHDA and CDR2 is SQIVND in the germline V gene (reference sequence). V was shortened by 3 bases and J by 13 bases, with 16 bases between the two germline ends.

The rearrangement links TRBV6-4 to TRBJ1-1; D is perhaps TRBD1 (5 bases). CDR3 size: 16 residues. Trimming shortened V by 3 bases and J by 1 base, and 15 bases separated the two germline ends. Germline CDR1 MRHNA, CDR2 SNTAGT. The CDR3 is CASSDLVAGSNTEAFF. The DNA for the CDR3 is TGTGCCAGCAGTGATTTGGTCGCAGGGTCGAACACTGAAGCTTTCTTT.

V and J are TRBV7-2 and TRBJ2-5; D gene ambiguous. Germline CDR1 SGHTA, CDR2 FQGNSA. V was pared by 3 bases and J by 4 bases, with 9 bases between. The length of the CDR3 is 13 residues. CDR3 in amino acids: CASSLVSTETQYF. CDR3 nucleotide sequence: TGTGCCAGCAGCTTGGTCTCCACAGAGACCCAGTACTTC.

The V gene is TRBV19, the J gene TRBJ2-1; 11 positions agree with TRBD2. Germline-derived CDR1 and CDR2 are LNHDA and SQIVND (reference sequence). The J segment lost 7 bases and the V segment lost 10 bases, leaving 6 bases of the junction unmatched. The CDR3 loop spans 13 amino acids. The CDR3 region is CATRTSGWNEQFF. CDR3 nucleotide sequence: TGTGCCACCCGGACTAGCGGGTGGAATGAGCAGTTCTTC.

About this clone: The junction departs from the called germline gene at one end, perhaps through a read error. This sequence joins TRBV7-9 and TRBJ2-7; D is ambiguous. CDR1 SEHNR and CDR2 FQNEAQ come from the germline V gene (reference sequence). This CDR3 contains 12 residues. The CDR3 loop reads CASSLTGWNPNF. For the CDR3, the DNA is TGTGCCAGCAGCTTAACGGGTTGGAATCCGAACTTC.